A selection of T cell receptor beta chains follows, all from one sample in a study of T cell responses to AZD1222 COVID-19 vaccine. Assay used: immunoSEQ multiplex PCR; TCRdb lists only in-frame clones, some missing. There are 87,000 or so clones in the sample; 90% occur only once, and about 8.4% lies in the top ten. The sample here was peripheral blood, taken on day 0 of AZD1222 vaccination. The receptors here all came from an adult in good health. Both conserved end residues are part of each CDR3. D genes are given only for firm matches. Clone size, where shown, is once, few, many, or a class for clones that have expanded.

d_gene: .
j_gene: TRBJ1-2
v_gene: TRBV5-4
abundance: .
CDR3aa: CASSSGGGRSLNYGYTF
CDR3nt: TGTGCCAGCAGCTCCGGGGGGGGGCGCTCCCTAAACTATGGCTACACCTTC

d_gene: .
j_gene: TRBJ1-1
v_gene: TRBV6-2/TRBV6-3
abundance: .
CDR3aa: CASSYHGAGNTEAFF
CDR3nt: TGTGCCAGCAGTTACCATGGGGCGGGGAACACTGAAGCTTTCTTT

d_gene: TRBD1
j_gene: TRBJ1-2
v_gene: TRBV27
abundance: few
CDR3aa: CASSIRTGLIYGYTF
CDR3nt: TGTGCCAGCAGTATCCGGACAGGACTAATCTATGGCTACACCTTC

d_gene: TRBD1
j_gene: TRBJ2-1
v_gene: TRBV4-3
abundance: .
CDR3aa: CASSQTTGGSYNEQFF
CDR3nt: TGCGCCAGCAGCCAGACCACAGGGGGGTCCTACAATGAGCAGTTCTTC

d_gene: .
j_gene: TRBJ1-2
v_gene: TRBV5-1
abundance: .
CDR3aa: CASSFGRYGYTF
CDR3nt: TGCGCCAGCAGCTTCGGGCGCTATGGCTACACCTTC

d_gene: .
j_gene: TRBJ1-4
v_gene: TRBV9
abundance: .
CDR3aa: CASSTSGVSNEKLFF
CDR3nt: TGTGCCAGCAGCACTTCAGGCGTCTCTAATGAAAAACTGTTTTTT

d_gene: .
j_gene: TRBJ2-7
v_gene: TRBV29-1
abundance: few
CDR3aa: CSVVAGEQYF
CDR3nt: TGCAGCGTTGTTGCCGGCGAGCAGTACTTC

d_gene: .
j_gene: TRBJ1-1
v_gene: TRBV6-6
abundance: .
CDR3aa: CASTIRTENTEAFF
CDR3nt: TGTGCCAGCACCATCCGGACAGAGAACACTGAAGCTTTCTTT

d_gene: .
j_gene: TRBJ1-3
v_gene: TRBV7-8
abundance: .
CDR3aa: CASSPGTVSGNTIYF
CDR3nt: TGTGCCAGCAGCCCCGGGACGGTCTCTGGAAACACCATATATTTT

d_gene: .
j_gene: TRBJ1-3
v_gene: TRBV11-2
abundance: .
CDR3aa: CASSLDRAASGNTIYF
CDR3nt: TGTGCCAGCAGCTTAGATCGAGCAGCGTCTGGAAACACCATATATTTT

d_gene: .
j_gene: TRBJ2-1
v_gene: TRBV19
abundance: .
CDR3aa: CASSIKRTGQEQFF
CDR3nt: TGTGCCAGTAGTATAAAGCGGACGGGGCAGGAGCAGTTCTTC

d_gene: .
j_gene: TRBJ2-3
v_gene: TRBV18
abundance: .
CDR3aa: CAGKDRSSTDTQYF
CDR3nt: TGTGCCGGAAAGGATCGTTCTAGCACAGATACGCAGTATTTT

d_gene: TRBD1
j_gene: TRBJ2-7
v_gene: TRBV7-9
abundance: .
CDR3aa: CASSTTIGTGGKVGSYEQYF
CDR3nt: TGTGCCAGCAGCACCACAATCGGGACAGGGGGAAAGGTAGGCTCCTACGAGCAGTACTTC